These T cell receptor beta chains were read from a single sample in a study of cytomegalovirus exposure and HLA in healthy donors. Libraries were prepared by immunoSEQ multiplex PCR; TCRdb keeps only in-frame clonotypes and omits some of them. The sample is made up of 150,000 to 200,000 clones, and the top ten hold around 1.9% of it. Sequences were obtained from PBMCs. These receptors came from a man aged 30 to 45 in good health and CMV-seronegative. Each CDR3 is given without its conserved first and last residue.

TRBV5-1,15,ASSSGLAGGLTYEQY
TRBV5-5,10,ASSIRGIKAF
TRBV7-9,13,ASSRPTGRVEKLF
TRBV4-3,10,ASSQDRSGYT
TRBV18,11,ASSRGENEKLF
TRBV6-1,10,ASSEQQETQY
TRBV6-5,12,ASRMREVKNEQY
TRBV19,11,ASTLGGVDGYT
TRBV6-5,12,ASSPSGSRRAQF
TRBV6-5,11,ASRTGLNTEAF
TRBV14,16,ASSQEAIAEGSYNEQF
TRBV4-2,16,ASSQDPVASGGQETQY
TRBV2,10,ASVTYSYEQY
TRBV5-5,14,ASSFDYVRLPNTIY
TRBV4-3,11,ASSQDLGQPQH
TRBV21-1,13,ASKLRQFRDEKLF
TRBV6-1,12,ASSNLGPVVEQY
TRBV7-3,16,ASSLGPGDRGSTGELF
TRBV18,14,ASSQTGGFVPQPQH
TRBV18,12,ASSPQDRDNEQF
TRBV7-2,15,ASSQRLTSGDAYEQY
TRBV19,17,ASSFPGQGFLGSYNEQF
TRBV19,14,ASSDGGETSGNTIY
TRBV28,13,ASSFGTGPGNTIY
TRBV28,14,ASSKPYSSGSYEQY
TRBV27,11,ASSLMATGELF
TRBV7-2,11,ASSLDATYEQY
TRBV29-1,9,SVVRGQELF
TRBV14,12,ASSLGLFRGEAF
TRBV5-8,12,ASSLAGGLNEQF
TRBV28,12,ASTPAGVSNEQF
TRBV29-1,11,SVGAGGPYEQY
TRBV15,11,ATSREGQGKAF
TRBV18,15,ASSPRNPGLGPDTQY
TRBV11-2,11,ASSLDLEVPQY
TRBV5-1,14,ASSDRGQESNQPQH
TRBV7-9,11,ASSSTGEVVAF
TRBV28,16,ASRGTSGRVGNTGELF
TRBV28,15,ASRTPVGGLSSYEQY
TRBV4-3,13,ASSQTSGRIHEQF
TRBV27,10,ASSSGHLEAF
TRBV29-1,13,SVDLLAGGPDTQY
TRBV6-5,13,ASSFTSGRATEQF
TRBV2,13,ASSVAAGPYNEQF
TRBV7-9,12,ASSEDRGPEKLF
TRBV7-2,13,ASSLDSPGSTEAF
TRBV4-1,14,ASSHTSGSRADTQY
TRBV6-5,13,ASSYSKRESTEAF
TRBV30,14,AWSVEGGGWQETQY
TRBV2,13,ASSLGQVGIYEQY
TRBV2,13,ASSDPGQNTGELF
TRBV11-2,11,ASSLGSIEPQH
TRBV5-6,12,ASSHRIPNEKLF
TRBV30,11,ASQTGLADTQY
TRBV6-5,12,ASSYQGADGELF
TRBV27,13,ASRPGWATNEKLF
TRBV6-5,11,ASSYPGTDTQY
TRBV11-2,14,ASSLFLRQGTYEQY
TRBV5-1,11,ASSRTFQETQY